The entry below describes one T cell receptor beta chain. Its antigen remains unidentified. Isolation of naive CD8 T cells was achieved by sorting on a CD8+CD4-CCR7+CD45RA+ phenotype. These data come from a study of molecular identifiers for immune sequencing clone quantification. Study-level findings and limits: The share of molecules held by clones above 20 RNA copies was over 98% in effector cells and under 1% in naive cells.

Previously published methods and listed TCR primers were used for the bulk TCR libraries. TCRdb recomputed calls from the PCR reads with MiXCR, one row per CDR3 protein. Seen here are about 630,000 distinct CDR3 sequences, approximately 24% observed once, and the top ten hold 0.78%. Germline CDR1 is DFQATT and CDR2 is SNEGSKA (reference sequence). CDR3 length: 16 residues. The trim removed 3 bases at V and 4 bases at J, leaving 9 bases unmatched. The material sequenced was naive CD8+ T cells from blood, with Jurkat cell RNA spiked in. Stated subset: FACS-sorted CD8+CD4-CCR7+CD45RA+ naive T cells. This receptor was obtained from a human donor in good health. Some libraries in this study had Jurkat cell RNA spiked in. This chain joins TRBV20-1 and TRBJ1-6; TRBD1 aligns across 7 bases. The CDR3 loop is CSARGDRQPYNSPLHF. CDR3 DNA sequence: TGCAGTGCTAGGGGGGACAGACAGCCGTATAATTCACCCCTCCACTTT.